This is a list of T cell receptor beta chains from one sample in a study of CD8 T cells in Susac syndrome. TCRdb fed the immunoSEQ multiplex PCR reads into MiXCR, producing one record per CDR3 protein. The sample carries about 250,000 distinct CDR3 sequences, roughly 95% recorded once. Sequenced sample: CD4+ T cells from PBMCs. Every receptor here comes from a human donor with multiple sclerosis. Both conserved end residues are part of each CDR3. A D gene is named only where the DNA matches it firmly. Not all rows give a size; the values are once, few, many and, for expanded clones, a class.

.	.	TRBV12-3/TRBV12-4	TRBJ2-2	TGTGCCAGCAGGGCTAGGAGAGCCGGGGAGCTGTTTTTT	CASRARRAGELFF
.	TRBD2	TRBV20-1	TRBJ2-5	TGCAGCGCCACTAGCGGGAGTGGAGAGACCCAGTACTTC	CSATSGSGETQYF
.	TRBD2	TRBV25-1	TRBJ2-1	TGTGCCAGCGCTAGCGGGAGTTGGGAGCAGTTCTTC	CASASGSWEQFF
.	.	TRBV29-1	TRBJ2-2	TGCAGCGTTGATGGGGGGGCCACCGGGGAGCTGTTTTTT	CSVDGGATGELFF
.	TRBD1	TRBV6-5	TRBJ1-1	TGTGCCAGCAGTCCCCAGACAGGGTTCACTGAAGCTTTCTTT	CASSPQTGFTEAFF
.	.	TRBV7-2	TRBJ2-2	TGTGCCAGCAGCTTAGAAGAGGGGGCCGGGGAGCTGTTTTTT	CASSLEEGAGELFF
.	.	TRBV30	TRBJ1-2	TGTGCCTGGAAAGGCCATGGCTACACCTTC	CAWKGHGYTF
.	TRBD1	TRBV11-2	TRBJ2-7	TGTGCCAGCAGCCGCACGGGACAGCTTATCTCCGAGCAGTACTTC	CASSRTGQLISEQYF
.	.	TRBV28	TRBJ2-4	TGTGCCAGCAGTTCCCTAGCCAAAAACATTCAGTACTTC	CASSSLAKNIQYF
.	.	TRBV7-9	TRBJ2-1	TGTGCCAGCAGGGTCGACAGTTTCAATGAGCAGTTCTTC	CASRVDSFNEQFF
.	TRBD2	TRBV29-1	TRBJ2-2	TGCAGCGGGGGACTAGCGAACACCGGGGAGCTGTTTTTT	CSGGLANTGELFF
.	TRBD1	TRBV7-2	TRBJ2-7	TGTGCCAGCAGCTTAAAACCGGGACAGGGCTACGAGCAGTACTTC	CASSLKPGQGYEQYF
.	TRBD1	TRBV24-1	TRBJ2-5	TGTGCCACAGGACCCGACAGGGATGGGGTCGGGACCCAGTACTTC	CATGPDRDGVGTQYF
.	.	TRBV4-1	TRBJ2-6	TGCGCCAGCAGCCAAGATAATGGGGTTGGGGCCAACGTCCTGACTTTC	CASSQDNGVGANVLTF
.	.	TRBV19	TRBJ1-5	TGTGCCAGTAGTATCATAGGGGATCAGCCCCAGCATTTT	CASSIIGDQPQHF
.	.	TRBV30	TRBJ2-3	TGTGCCTGGAGGGCGGGACACGGCACAGATACGCAGTATTTT	CAWRAGHGTDTQYF
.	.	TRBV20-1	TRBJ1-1	TGCAGTGCTTCAGAGAACACTGAAGCTTTCTTT	CSASENTEAFF
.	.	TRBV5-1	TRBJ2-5	TGCGCCAGCAGTGACCCCTTGGGGCAAGAGACCCAGTACTTC	CASSDPLGQETQYF
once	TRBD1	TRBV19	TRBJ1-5	TGTGCCAGTAGACAAATTTCAGGGGGCAGTGAGCCCCAGCATTTT	CASRQISGGSEPQHF
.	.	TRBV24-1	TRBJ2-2	TGTGCCACCAGTGATCCGCCCTACGGGAACACCGGGGAGCTGTTTTTT	CATSDPPYGNTGELFF
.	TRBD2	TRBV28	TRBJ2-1	TGTGCCAGCAGTTTCCGTACCCTAGCGGGGGGCCGGCATGAGCAGTTCTTC	CASSFRTLAGGRHEQFF
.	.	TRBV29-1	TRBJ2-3	TGCAGCGTTGGTATAGGGGATACGCAGTATTTT	CSVGIGDTQYF
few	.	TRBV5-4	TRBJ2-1	TGTGCCAGCAGCTTGGTTGGAGGAGGTGAGCAGTTCTTC	CASSLVGGGEQFF
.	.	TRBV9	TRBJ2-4	TGTGCCAGCAGCGTTAAACGCCGGGCGGACATTCAGTACTTC	CASSVKRRADIQYF
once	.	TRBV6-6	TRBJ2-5	TGTGCCAGCAGTGTCGGGCCTAAAGAGACCCAGTACTTC	CASSVGPKETQYF
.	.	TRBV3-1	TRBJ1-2	TGTGCCAGCAGCCACTCTCAGGACGGTGGCTACACCTTC	CASSHSQDGGYTF
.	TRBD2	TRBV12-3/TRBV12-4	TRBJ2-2	TGTGCCAGCAGTACTACAAGCAAGGGGAGGGCCGCCGGGGAGCTGTTTTTT	CASSTTSKGRAAGELFF
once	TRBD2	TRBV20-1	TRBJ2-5	TGCAGTGCTGACCGCGGGACTAGCGGGGGTTGGGAGACCCAGTACTTC	CSADRGTSGGWETQYF
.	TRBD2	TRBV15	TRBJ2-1	TGTGCCACCAGCGGGGAGGGTACCTACAATGAGCAGTTCTTC	CATSGEGTYNEQFF
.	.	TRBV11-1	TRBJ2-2	TGTGCCAGCAGCTTAGCGGGGCCAACCGGGGAGCTGTTTTTT	CASSLAGPTGELFF
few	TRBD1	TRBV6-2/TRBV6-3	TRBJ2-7	TGTGCCAGCAGTTACAAAATCCGGGACAGTGGGAGCCCCTACGAGCAGTACTTC	CASSYKIRDSGSPYEQYF
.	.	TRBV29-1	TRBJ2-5	TGCAGCGTTGCGGGCGGGGTAGAGACCCAGTACTTC	CSVAGGVETQYF
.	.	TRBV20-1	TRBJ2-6	TGCAGTGCGGCCCGGGGAGGTGGGGCCAACGTCCTGACTTTC	CSAARGGGANVLTF
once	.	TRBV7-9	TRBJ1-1	TGTGCCAGCAGCTTACAGGCCATGAACACTGAAGCTTTCTTT	CASSLQAMNTEAFF
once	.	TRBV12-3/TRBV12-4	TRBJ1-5	TGTGCCAGCAGCCCAGGGAGCAATCAGCCCCAGCATTTT	CASSPGSNQPQHF
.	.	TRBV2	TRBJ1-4	TGTGCCAGCATTATGGCTAATGAAAAACTGTTTTTT	CASIMANEKLFF
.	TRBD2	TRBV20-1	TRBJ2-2	TGCAGTGCTAGAGACCTTCTAGCGGGGTCCACGGGGACCGGGGAGCTGTTTTTT	CSARDLLAGSTGTGELFF
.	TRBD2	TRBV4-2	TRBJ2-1	TGTGCCAGCAGGGGACTAGCGGGAGCCGCGACTTACAATGAGCAGTTCTTC	CASRGLAGAATYNEQFF
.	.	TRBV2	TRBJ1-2	TGTGCCAGCAGTGAGGAGGGCCGATCTAACTATGGCTACACCTTC	CASSEEGRSNYGYTF